The 12 T cell receptor beta chains presented below share a single source sample, sequenced in a study of neurological immune-mediated disorders. MiXCR, applied by TCRdb to the 5' RACE reads, yields one record per CDR3 protein. The sample has about 84,000 distinct CDR3 sequences; 10% are singletons. Sequenced sample: PBMCs. The receptors were gathered from a man aged 35 to 55 in good health.

This clonotype was seen at least ten times. This sequence joins TRBV7-9 and TRBJ1-2; D gene ambiguous. CDR3 length: 14 amino acids. Trimming took off 3 bases at V and 3 bases at J, with 11 bases between the two ends. CDR1 and CDR2 from the germline V gene are SEHNR and FQNEAQ (reference sequence). In DNA, the CDR3 is TGTGCCAGCAGCTTCTTATCACCTGACTATGGCTACACCTTC. Translating it yields CASSFLSPDYGYTF.

This clonotype was recorded at least ten times. The CDR3 DNA reads as TGTGCCAGCAGCACGCGGGAGGACTCCGGGGAGCTGTTTTTT. Protein product: CASSTREDSGELFF. The chain uses TRBV3-1 and TRBJ2-2; 8 nucleotides line up with TRBD2. V gave up 5 bases and J gave up 6 bases; unmatched junction bases: 5. The germline V gene has CDR1 LGHDT and CDR2 YNNKEL (reference sequence). The CDR3 consists of 14 residues.

This clonotype was detected many times. V gene TRBV12-3 or TRBV12-4 combines with J gene TRBJ2-7, with D perhaps TRBD1 (6 bases). The V end was cut by 5 bases, the J end by 5 bases, with 10 bases between. The CDR3 spans 12 residues. The chain's CDR3 is CASSPQGDEQYF. In DNA form, the CDR3 reads TGTGCCAGCAGTCCACAGGGCGACGAGCAGTACTTC.

This clonotype was counted many times. This chain links TRBV7-9 with TRBJ2-3, with D possibly TRBD2 on 7 matching bases. From germline, CDR1 is SEHNR and CDR2 FQNEAQ (reference sequence). V shed 5 bases and J shed 4 bases, with 16 bases lying between them. The CDR3 extends over 15 amino acids. For the CDR3, the DNA is TGTGCCAGCAGCGACGCGAAGGGGGGGGCAGATACGCAGTATTTT. It translates to CASSDAKGGADTQYF.

Many counts were recorded for this clonotype. CDR3 sequence reads: CATSGERDTDTQYF. CDR3 sequence (DNA): TGTGCCACCAGTGGGGAACGGGACACAGATACGCAGTATTTT. The J gene is TRBJ2-3, the V gene TRBV24-1; perhaps TRBD2 as D (5 bases). Per the germline V gene, CDR1 is KGHDR and CDR2 is SFDVKD. Trimming removed 5 bases at V and 2 bases at J, with 10 bases between. The CDR3 length is 14 residues.

This clonotype was observed at least ten times. The chain uses TRBV2 and TRBJ1-1; the match to TRBD1 covers 8 bases. Germline loops: CDR1 SNHLY, CDR2 FYNNEI. The ends lost 11 bases at V and 2 bases at J; junction bases unmatched: 7. The CDR3 has 13 residues. CDR3 DNA sequence: TGTGCCGGCCAGGACAGGGCTAACACTGAAGCTTTCTTT. It translates to CAGQDRANTEAFF. Full variable domain (outside the CDR3, taken from reference TRBV2 and TRBJ1-1): EPEVTQTPSHQVTQMGQEVILRCVPISNHLYFYWYRQILGQKVEFLVSFYNNEISEKSEIFDDQFSVERPDGSNFTLKIRSTKLEDSAMYFCAGQDRANTEAFFGQGTRLTVV.

This clonotype was detected many times. The chain uses TRBV11-2 and TRBJ1-3, with unresolved D. V was shortened by 4 bases and J by 6 bases, with 13 bases between the two germline ends. The length of the CDR3 is 14 residues. Germline assignment: CDR1 SGHAT and CDR2 FQNNGV. Written as DNA, the CDR3 is TGTGCCAGCAGCTACGGCAATCGGGAAAACACCATATATTTT. This gives the protein CASSYGNRENTIYF.

This clonotype was recorded at least ten times. This rearrangement joins TRBV7-8 to TRBJ1-5; 10 bases match TRBD1. This CDR3 region has 15 residues. Trimming took 4 bases from V and 6 from J; bases not matched to a gene: 6. The germline gives CDR1 SGHVS, CDR2 FQNEAQ. The CDR3 nucleotides are TGTGCCAGCAGCTCGGGACAGGGGAAGGGTCAGCCCCAGCATTTT. Translated: CASSSGQGKGQPQHF.

This clonotype showed up many times. The chain uses TRBV20-1 and TRBJ1-1; possibly TRBD1 for D (6 bases). CDR3 length: 12 residues. Per the germline V gene, CDR1 is DFQATT and CDR2 is SNEGSKA (reference sequence). Trimming stripped 5 bases from V and 5 bases from J, with 12 bases between. The CDR3 sequence is CSALWRGTEAFF. The CDR3 nucleotides are TGCAGTGCTCTCTGGAGGGGGACTGAAGCTTTCTTT.

This clonotype was detected ten times or more. The CDR3 DNA sequence: TGTGCCAGCAGCCCATGGGGGACAGGGGCAGAGACCCAGTACTTC. Translating it yields CASSPWGTGAETQYF. The genes are TRBV7-3 and TRBJ2-5, with 10 positions matching TRBD1. Germline V gives CDR1 SGHTA, CDR2 FQGTGA. There are 15 residues in the CDR3. The ends lost 5 bases at V and 4 bases at J; junction bases unmatched: 7. Variable domain in full (rest from reference TRBV7-3 and TRBJ2-5): GAGVSQTPSNKVTEKGKYVELRCDPISGHTALYWYRQSLGQGPEFLIYFQGTGAADDSGLPNDRFFAVRPEGSVSTLKIQRTERGDSAVYLCASSPWGTGAETQYFGPGTRLLVL.

The gene calls are TRBV10-3 and TRBJ1-1, with D maybe TRBD1 (6 bases). The germline V gene has CDR1 ENHRY and CDR2 SYGVKD. There are 12 residues in the CDR3. V was shortened by 9 bases and J by 4 bases, with 12 bases between the two germline ends. The CDR3 here is CAMPTQGTEAFF. CDR3 bases: TGTGCCATGCCGACACAGGGCACTGAAGCTTTCTTT.

In its sample, this clonotype was seen many times. This chain uses TRBV6-2 or TRBV6-3 with TRBJ2-7; 8 nucleotides agree with TRBD2. Trimming at V came to 0 bases and at J to 5 bases, leaving 9 bases not matched to a gene. Germline CDR1 MNHEY, CDR2 SVGEGT. The CDR3 is 16 amino acids. The CDR3 here is CASSYSRGGLRNEQYF. The CDR3 nucleotides read TGTGCCAGCAGTTACTCCCGGGGGGGTTTGAGGAACGAGCAGTACTTC.